This T cell receptor (beta chain) was captured in a study of blood T cells in healthy people across ages. Study findings and constraints: Unsorted PBMCs ruled out conclusive naive versus antigen-experienced comparison.

On this clonotype itself: Antigen: not known.

The CDR3 covers 16 residues. Trimming removed 0 bases at V and 4 bases at J, with 13 bases between. Germline V gene lookup returns CDR1 SGHRS and CDR2 YFSETQ. Alongside a J-beta primer mix, a sample-barcoded 5' primer served in a second PCR lasting about 6 to 11 cycles. TCRdb independently ran MiXCR on the 5' RACE reads; one entry per CDR3 protein. This repertoire shows 700,000 or so distinct CDR3 sequences, 35% to 50% found once; its top ten account for about 32%. This TCR was recovered from a man at least 80 years old in good health. The specimen sequenced was blood. The chain recombines TRBV5-1 with TRBJ2-2, with TRBD2 as a possible D gene (7 bases). The CDR3 spells CASSLAGGGATGELFF. The CDR3 nucleotides are TGCGCCAGCAGCTTGGCTGGAGGGGGGGCCACCGGGGAGCTGTTTTTT.